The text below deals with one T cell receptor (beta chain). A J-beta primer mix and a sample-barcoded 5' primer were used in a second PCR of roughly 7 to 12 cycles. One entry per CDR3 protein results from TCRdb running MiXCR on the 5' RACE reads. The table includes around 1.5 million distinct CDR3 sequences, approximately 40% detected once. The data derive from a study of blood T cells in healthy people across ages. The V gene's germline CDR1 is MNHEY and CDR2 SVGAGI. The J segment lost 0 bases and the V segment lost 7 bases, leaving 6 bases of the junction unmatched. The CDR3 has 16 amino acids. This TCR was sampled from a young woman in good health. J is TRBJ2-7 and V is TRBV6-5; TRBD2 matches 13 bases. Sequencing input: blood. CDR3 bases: TGTGCCAGCATGGGACTAGCGGGGAAAAGCTCCTACGAGCAGTACTTC. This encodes CASMGLAGKSSYEQYF.